This TCR beta chain stems from a study of T cells in Graves' hyperthyroidism and ophthalmopathy. Amplified TCR beta CDR3 regions derived from RNA transcripts. HTBI primers were employed in a first-round RT-PCR of the TCR CDR3. TCRdb itself ran the multiplex PCR reads through MiXCR, one entry per CDR3 protein. The sample lists under 350,000 distinct CDR3 sequences, 15% to 20% occurring once. V shed 4 bases, J shed 1 base, and the junction held 6 bases outside the gene matches. There are 16 residues in the CDR3. Per the germline V gene, CDR1 is LGHDT and CDR2 is YNNKEL (reference sequence). Patients with uncontrolled infections, other autoimmune diseases, pregnancy or lactation were excluded.

What was sequenced was blood. The V gene is TRBV3-1, the J gene TRBJ1-4; 7 bases agree with TRBD1. The receptor comes from a woman aged 55-69 years with Graves' ophthalmopathy. CDR3 residues: CASSLGQPLTNEKLFF. DNA for the CDR3: TGTGCCAGCAGCCTGGGACAGCCCTTAACTAATGAAAAACTGTTTTTT.